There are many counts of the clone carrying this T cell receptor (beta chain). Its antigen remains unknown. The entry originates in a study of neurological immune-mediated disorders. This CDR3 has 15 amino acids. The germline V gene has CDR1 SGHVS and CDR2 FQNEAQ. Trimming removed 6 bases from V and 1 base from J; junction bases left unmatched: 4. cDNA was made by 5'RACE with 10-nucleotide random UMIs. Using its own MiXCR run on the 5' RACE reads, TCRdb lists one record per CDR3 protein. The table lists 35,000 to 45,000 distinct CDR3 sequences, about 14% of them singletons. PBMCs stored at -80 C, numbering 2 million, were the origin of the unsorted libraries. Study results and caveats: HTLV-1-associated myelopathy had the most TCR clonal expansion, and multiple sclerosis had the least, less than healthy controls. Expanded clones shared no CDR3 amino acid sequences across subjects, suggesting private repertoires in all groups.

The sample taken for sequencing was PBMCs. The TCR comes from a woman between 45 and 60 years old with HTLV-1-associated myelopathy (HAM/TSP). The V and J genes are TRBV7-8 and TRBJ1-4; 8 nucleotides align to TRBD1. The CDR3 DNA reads TGTGCCAGCAGTAACGGACAGGGAACTAATGAAAAACTGTTTTTT. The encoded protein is CASSNGQGTNEKLFF.